This T cell receptor (beta chain) was sequenced in a study of T cells in Graves' hyperthyroidism and ophthalmopathy. The overall study: Peripheral blood was taken when the disease was first diagnosed, before any treatment began.

Amplified TCR beta CDR3 regions derived from RNA transcripts. A set of HTBI primers served as the primers for a first-round RT-PCR of the TCR CDR3. TCRdb analysed the multiplex PCR reads with MiXCR anew, one entry per CDR3 protein. The data show roughly 100,000 distinct CDR3 sequences, around 50% seen once. CDR3 size: 11 residues. V dropped 8 bases and J dropped 7 bases, with 9 bases sitting between them. Germline V CDR1 and CDR2: MDHEN, SYDVKM. In its sample, this clonotype was seen many times. Its cognate antigen is unknown. Findings of the study overall: Before onset, by a median of approximately 5.9 months, the model predicted ophthalmopathy.

Graves' hyperthyroidism qualified as stable when ophthalmopathy did not progress within 18 months. V gene TRBV28 combines with J gene TRBJ1-5; no clear D gene. The sequence was obtained from a man in his forties with Graves' hyperthyroidism. The sample was blood. The CDR3, as DNA: TGTGCCAGCGGAAGGATGCAGCCCCAGCATTTT. It encodes CASGRMQPQHF.